One sample yielded the 15 T cell receptor beta chains listed below, sequenced in a study of cytotoxic CD8 clonotypes in ibrutinib-treated CLL. The repertoire was sequenced with immunoSEQ multiplex PCR; TCRdb's copy has only in-frame clones and lacks some. The sample carries under 300,000 clones, approximately 76% recorded once. Material: PBMCs, obtained at disease progression, from a patient treated with ibrutinib. The receptors shown here come from a human donor with chronic lymphocytic leukemia.

V usage is TRBV28 and J usage is TRBJ1-2; D remains unclear. The ends were cut back, 3 bases at V and 2 bases at J, with 16 bases in the middle. CDR1 is MDHEN and CDR2 is SYDVKM in the germline V gene. The CDR3 runs to 16 residues. CDR3 in DNA: TGTGCCAGCAGTTTCGTATCTACCGGCAGAAACTATGGCTACACCTTC. This encodes CASSFVSTGRNYGYTF.

V usage is TRBV6-5 and J usage is TRBJ2-2, with 7 bases lining up with TRBD1. Germline lookup yields CDR1 MNHEY and CDR2 SVGAGI. This CDR3 is built from 16 residues. The J segment lost 6 bases and the V segment lost 0 bases, leaving 7 bases of the junction unmatched. The CDR3 region is CASSYSTGVSAGELFF. The DNA for the CDR3 is TGTGCCAGCAGTTACTCTACAGGGGTATCAGCCGGGGAGCTGTTTTTT.

This clone was seen only a few times. V usage is TRBV19 and J usage is TRBJ2-3; 8 positions agree with TRBD1. With V trimmed by 3 bases and J by 5 bases, 7 bases remained unmatched. The CDR3 runs to 15 residues. The V gene's germline CDR1 is LNHDA and CDR2 SQIVND (reference sequence). In DNA form, the CDR3 reads TGTGCCAGTAGTATGAGGACAGGGATGGGAGATACGCAGTATTTT. It is translated as CASSMRTGMGDTQYF.

V is TRBV5-1 and J is TRBJ2-1; 10 nucleotides agree with TRBD1. Germline-derived CDR1 and CDR2 are SGHRS and YFSETQ. J lost 4 bases, V lost 5 bases, and 6 bases had no gene match. This CDR3 has 15 residues. The CDR3 is CASRKPGQGYNEQFF. DNA of the CDR3: TGCGCCAGCAGAAAACCGGGACAGGGGTACAATGAGCAGTTCTTC.

The rearrangement joins TRBV28 to TRBJ1-5; 11 positions agree with TRBD1. The CDR3 covers 14 residues. From germline, CDR1 is MDHEN and CDR2 SYDVKM. V lost 9 bases and J lost 4; bases outside the gene matches: 5. The CDR3 here is CARDRGRANQPQHF. DNA for the CDR3: TGTGCCAGGGACAGGGGGCGAGCTAATCAGCCCCAGCATTTT.

J is TRBJ2-3 and V is TRBV11-2, with a tentative D call TRBD2 (6 bases). From germline, CDR1 is SGHAT and CDR2 FQNNGV. CDR3 length: 13 residues. Trimming took 3 bases from V and 4 from J, leaving 8 bases between them. CDR3 in amino acids: CASSLRLADTQYF. CDR3 in DNA: TGTGCCAGCAGCTTGAGACTAGCAGATACGCAGTATTTT. The full variable domain, completed using reference TRBV11-2 and TRBJ2-3, is EAGVAQSPRYKIIEKRQSVAFWCNPISGHATLYWYQQILGQGPKLLIQFQNNGVVDDSQLPKDRFSAERLKGVDSTLKIQPAKLEDSAVYLCASSLRLADTQYFGPGTRLTVL.

The rearrangement joins TRBV19 to TRBJ1-6, with unresolved D. Trimming shortened V by 9 bases and J by 0 bases, and 12 bases separated the two germline ends. Germline CDR1 and CDR2: LNHDA and SQIVND (reference sequence). The CDR3 totals 15 residues. The DNA for the CDR3 is TGTGCCAGAGGCCCCCCAAGCTCCTATAATTCACCCCTCCACTTT. This gives the protein CARGPPSSYNSPLHF.

The chain is built from TRBV7-2 and TRBJ2-3; 7 bases agree with TRBD1. V gave up 2 bases and J gave up 3 bases; unmatched junction bases: 5. Germline CDR1 is SGHTA and CDR2 is FQGNSA. This CDR3 region has 15 residues. Here the CDR3 reads CASSLLGGWTDTQYF. CDR3 sequence (DNA): TGTGCCAGCAGCTTATTAGGGGGCTGGACAGATACGCAGTATTTT.

The rearrangement links TRBV27 to TRBJ2-2; D is unclear. CDR1 and CDR2 from the germline V gene are MNHEY and SMNVEV (reference sequence). This CDR3 has 13 residues. V lost 2 bases and J 4 bases, leaving 5 bases between the germline ends. The CDR3: CASSLSPTGELFF. DNA for the CDR3: TGTGCCAGCAGTTTAAGCCCCACCGGGGAGCTGTTTTTT.

The chain carries TRBV5-1 and TRBJ2-1; 9 bases align to TRBD2. Germline CDR1 and CDR2: SGHRS and YFSETQ. Unmatched junction bases numbered 8, after V lost 0 bases and J lost 10 bases. The CDR3 is 15 amino acids. The CDR3 is CASSLVVAGEAEQFF. CDR3 sequence (DNA): TGCGCCAGCAGCTTGGTTGTAGCGGGAGAGGCCGAGCAGTTCTTC.

The rearrangement uses TRBV15 and TRBJ1-4; no firm D call. Germline CDR1 reads LNHNV; CDR2 reads YYDKDF (reference sequence). This CDR3 has 13 residues. V was trimmed by 0 bases and J by 3 bases, leaving 2 bases between them. The CDR3 loop is CATSRDPNEKLFF. CDR3 DNA: TGTGCCACCAGCAGAGATCCTAATGAAAAACTGTTTTTT.

This chain joins TRBV7-6 and TRBJ2-2; D unclear. Germline V lookup: CDR1 SGHVS, CDR2 FNYEAQ. The CDR3 has 14 amino acids. The V end lost 1 base, the J end lost 5 bases, and 8 bases lay between the germline ends. Written as DNA, the CDR3 is TGTGCCAGCAGCTTAGGGGGATGGACCGGGGAGCTGTTTTTT. Amino acid sequence: CASSLGGWTGELFF.

The rearrangement uses TRBV28 and TRBJ2-1; a weak D match, TRBD1 (5 bases). Germline V CDR1 and CDR2: MDHEN, SYDVKM. This CDR3 spans 12 amino acids. Trimming left V 5 bases short and J 11 bases short, with 13 bases between. CDR3 sequence reads: CASSLRQPQQFF. CDR3 in DNA: TGTGCCAGCAGTCTCAGACAGCCACAGCAGTTCTTC.

V usage is TRBV4-1 and J usage is TRBJ1-6; D remains ambiguous. This CDR3 region has 15 residues. The V and J ends lost 0 bases and 7 bases respectively, with 10 bases between them. CDR1 and CDR2 (germline): MGHRA, YSYEKL. The CDR3 DNA follows: TGCGCCAGCAGCCAAGATCGGGGATCGAATTCACCCCTCCACTTT. Its translation is CASSQDRGSNSPLHF.

The V gene is TRBV7-3, the J gene TRBJ2-7, with 8 bases identical to TRBD2. This CDR3 comprises 14 residues. The germline gives CDR1 SGHTA, CDR2 FQGTGA. The trim removed 5 bases at V and 2 bases at J, leaving 5 bases unmatched. CDR3 sequence: CASSPSGGAYEQYF. The CDR3 coding sequence is TGTGCCAGCAGCCCCTCCGGGGGGGCCTACGAGCAGTACTTC.